Below, one TCR beta chain is given with its context. The antigen is unknown. This sample is part of a study of post-analysis software for immune sequencing data. The authors incorporated unique molecular identifiers into the TCR beta cDNA libraries. MiXCR, run by TCRdb on the PCR reads, gives a single entry per CDR3 protein. The sample holds 600,000 to 750,000 distinct CDR3 sequences, roughly three fifths seen once. The CDR3 totals 16 residues. Trimming stripped 3 bases from V and 0 bases from J, with 13 bases between. Germline assignment: CDR1 SGHRS and CDR2 YFSETQ. Study-wide results and limits: Significantly lower normalized Chao1 diversity was seen in multiple sclerosis patients than in controls. The authors found that F measure strongly co-clustered same-batch samples. When patients were compared with controls, 4 or 5 TRBV segments were more frequent, TRBV5-6, TRBV5-1 and TRBV20-1 among them.

The sequenced sample was blood. The sequence was collected from a girl aged 2 to 9 with multiple sclerosis. The genes are TRBV5-1 and TRBJ2-1; D is ambiguous. The CDR3 region is CASSSAKTSSYNEQFF. CDR3 nucleotides: TGCGCCAGCAGCTCAGCGAAGACGAGCTCCTACAATGAGCAGTTCTTC.